A selection of T cell receptor beta chains follows, all from one sample in a study of molecular identifiers for immune sequencing clone quantification. TCRdb called the PCR reads again in MiXCR, with one record for every CDR3 protein. The table has 97,000 or so distinct CDR3 sequences, 24% seen once; the top ten hold roughly 1%. The sequenced sample consisted of naive CD8+ T cells from blood, with Jurkat cell RNA spiked in. These receptors all come from a human donor in good health. Some libraries in this study had Jurkat cell RNA spiked in. The CDR3 runs from the conserved cysteine through the conserved F or W. A D gene is named only where the DNA matches it firmly.

D gene,V gene,CDR3 protein
-,TRBV28,CASSFPGYEQYF
-,TRBV5-8,CASSLHWGSYEQYF
-,TRBV9,CASSADRANTEAFF
-,TRBV12-3/TRBV12-4,CASSGAPVGYGYTF
TRBD1,TRBV7-8,CASSFPTGGGFKQYF
TRBD1,TRBV30,CAWNRGADEQYF
-,TRBV5-1,CASSSLAGGLDTEAFF
-,TRBV10-1,CASRSSPNTGELFF
-,TRBV13,CASSLLLGGEGNTEAFF
TRBD1,TRBV5-1,CASSSGTGITGELFF
TRBD1,TRBV20-1,CSAILLGQGSEAFF
-,TRBV24-1,CATSDPEGGGNEQLF
TRBD1,TRBV11-2,CASSLATGQGSEQYF
-,TRBV9,CASSPNTGELFF
TRBD1,TRBV5-1,CASSYVDRGQEAFF
TRBD1,TRBV29-1,CSAATGPSTEAFF
-,TRBV6-5,CASRPLASGAYEQYF
-,TRBV3-1,CASSPRTLTDEQFF
TRBD2,TRBV3-1,CASSQEAGGGTVTDTQYF
-,TRBV7-9,CASSLEEVGYTF
-,TRBV18,CASSPSGEQYF
-,TRBV5-3,CASSPRGLYEQYF
-,TRBV14,CASSQVASYEQYF
-,TRBV14,CASSQVNIYNEQFF
-,TRBV28,CASTLVGGETQYF
TRBD1,TRBV20-1,CSARDLQGAYEQYF
-,TRBV3-1,CASSHSTRSGAEQYF
-,TRBV13,CASSLGLIGDEQFF
-,TRBV11-2,CASSLEFISNQETQYF
TRBD1,TRBV4-1,CASSQDAKGQGIRGSGNTIYF
-,TRBV6-1,CASSDSRPPSNQPQHF
-,TRBV7-2,CASSLYADTQYF
-,TRBV5-1,CASSFQETQYF
-,TRBV19,CASRSRGLETQYF
TRBD2,TRBV29-1,CSVETLAGEVETQYF
-,TRBV4-2,CTRSQAPDGPGQPQHF
TRBD1,TRBV3-1,CASSQGRGTGYEQYF
-,TRBV29-1,CSVVGTTDTQYF
-,TRBV19,CASSWGTRSNQPQHF
TRBD1,TRBV24-1,CATGDRGNNQPQHF
-,TRBV4-1,CASSQASNEQFF
TRBD1,TRBV20-1,CSALRDRGTYEQYF
-,TRBV2,CASSEGLTPSYEQYF
TRBD2,TRBV13,CASSQLAGVEADTQYF
-,TRBV9,CASSVEWANTEAFF